This TCR beta chain comes out of a study of regulatory T cells in long-lasting Graves disease. General study findings and limits: Persistent disease preferred TRBV28, TRBJ1-2 and TRBJ2-5; new disease, TRBV20-1 and TRBJ2-1. The study found persistent patients shared more public clonotypes (roughly 3,000) than new patients (about 890). Less diverse TCR repertoires were seen in persistent Graves' patients than in newly diagnosed ones.

Time point specified: newly diagnosed GD, antithyroid drugs for less than 3 months. The authors made the TCR library using RNA they extracted from PBMCs. With respect to this clonotype: As yet, its antigen is unknown.

J lost 7 bases, V lost 1 base, and 3 bases had no gene match. This CDR3 contains 14 residues. The V gene's germline CDR1 is SGHTS and CDR2 YDEGEE. Arm-PCR with iRepertoire HTBI primers amplified the CDR3 regions for these TCR beta libraries. TCRdb used MiXCR to reprocess the multiplex PCR reads, holding one entry per CDR3 protein. The sample lists fewer than 550,000 distinct CDR3 sequences, more than 15% occurring once. These sequences were also reported in another study, on T cells in Graves' hyperthyroidism and ophthalmopathy. That source notes: Ophthalmopathy was predicted by the model a median of roughly 6 months ahead of onset.

The sequenced sample was peripheral blood mononuclear cells (PBMCs), obtained at new diagnosis, from a patient treated with antithyroid drugs. J is TRBJ1-5 and V is TRBV5-8; TRBD1 aligns across 9 bases. The TCR was taken from a woman in her forties or fifties with Graves disease. CDR3 loop: CASSLWTGEQPQHF. The DNA of the CDR3 is TGTGCCAGCAGCTTGTGGACAGGGGAACAGCCCCAGCATTTT.